This entry describes one TCR beta chain. This entry is derived from a study of T cell repertoires in cytomegalovirus infection. The overall study: In public TCR beta signatures, there were indications of both CMV infection and matching HLA type.

Germline assignment: CDR1 SGHRS and CDR2 YFSETQ. V lost 6 bases and J lost 2; bases outside the gene matches: 6. This CDR3 contains 14 residues. Via MiXCR, TCRdb re-called the reads, giving one row per CDR3 protein. The sample consists of approximately 550,000 distinct CDR3 sequences, more than 15% of them appearing once. The sequenced sample consisted of CD8+ T cells from PBMCs. This chain uses TRBV5-1 with TRBJ2-3; 7 bases agree with TRBD2. The origin of this receptor is a human donor in good health (CMV status not recorded). Some clones in this sample may be carry-over from other donors' samples. The CDR3 protein is CASKSSGITDTQYF. The CDR3 DNA reads as TGCGCCAGCAAGTCTAGCGGAATCACAGATACGCAGTATTTT.